The TCR beta chain described here comes from a study of T cell responses to AZD1222 COVID-19 vaccine. Study conclusions and caveats: Clonal diversity was possibly underestimated, and white British individuals and females predominated among donors. Within unmutated variant regions lay the reported targets of nearly half of spike-specific TCRs.

Assay used: immunoSEQ multiplex PCR; TCRdb lists only in-frame clones, some missing. The table lists about 130,000 clones, roughly 93% of them singletons, with under 7.5% in the top ten. V gave up 0 bases and J gave up 0 bases, with 12 bases separating them. The CDR3 totals 16 residues. The germline gives CDR1 SGHVS, CDR2 FQNEAQ. Remarks on this clone: Its matching antigen is unknown.

This chain links TRBV7-8 with TRBJ2-7, with D maybe TRBD2 (6 bases). The sample in question was peripheral blood, obtained on day 0 of AZD1222 vaccination. The receptor was derived from an adult in good health. The CDR3, as DNA: TGTGCCAGCAGCTTAGCGCGAAGCGGGCGCTCCTACGAGCAGTACTTC. Protein product: CASSLARSGRSYEQYF. The full variable domain, rest sourced from reference TRBV7-8 and TRBJ2-7, is GAGVSQSPRYKVAKRGQDVALRCDPISGHVSLFWYQQALGQGPEFLTYFQNEAQLDKSGLPSDRFFAERPEGSVSTLKIQRTQQEDSAVYLCASSLARSGRSYEQYFGPGTRLTVT.